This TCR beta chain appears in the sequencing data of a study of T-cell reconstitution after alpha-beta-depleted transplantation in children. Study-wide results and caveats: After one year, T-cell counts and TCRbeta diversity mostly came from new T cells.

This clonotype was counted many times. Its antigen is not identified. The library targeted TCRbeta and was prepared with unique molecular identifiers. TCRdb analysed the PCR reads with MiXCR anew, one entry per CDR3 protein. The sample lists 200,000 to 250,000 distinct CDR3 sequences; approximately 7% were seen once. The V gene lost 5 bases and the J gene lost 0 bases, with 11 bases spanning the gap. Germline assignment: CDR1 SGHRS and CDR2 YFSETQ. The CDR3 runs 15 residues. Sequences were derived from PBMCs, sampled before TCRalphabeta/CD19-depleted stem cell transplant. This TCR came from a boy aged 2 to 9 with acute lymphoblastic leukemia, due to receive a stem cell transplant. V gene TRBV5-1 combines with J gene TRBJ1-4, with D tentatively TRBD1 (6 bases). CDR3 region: CASSPGVATNEKLFF. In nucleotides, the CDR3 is TGCGCCAGCAGTCCAGGGGTCGCAACTAATGAAAAACTGTTTTTT.